This T cell receptor (beta chain) originates from a study of control samples from healthy donors and cancer patients. The repertoire was sequenced with immunoSEQ multiplex PCR; TCRdb's copy has only in-frame clones and lacks some. The table records some 110,000 clones, more than 70% of them present only once. Germline CDR1 is ENHRY and CDR2 is SYGVKD. V gave up 3 bases and J gave up 7 bases; unmatched junction bases: 6. CDR3 length equals 13 residues. This clone has more than one count but fewer than ten. The specimen sequenced was blood. The TCR comes from a woman in her 70s in good health. The J gene is TRBJ2-7, the V gene TRBV10-3; 7 nucleotides agree with TRBD1. CDR3 protein: CAISDDRDGEQYF. The CDR3 DNA reads as TGTGCCATCAGTGATGACAGGGATGGGGAGCAGTACTTC.